One and the same sample provided the 32 T cell receptor beta chains below, sequenced in a study of blood T cell repertoires in COVID-19. The method was immunoSEQ multiplex PCR; TCRdb's version includes in-frame clones alone and lacks a portion of them. The top ten hold 6.5% to 8% of the sample, which has 150,000 to 200,000 clones, approximately 87% seen once. Material: PBMCs or T cells enriched from blood (not recorded which). The source of these receptors is a woman in her fifties or sixties who had recovered from COVID-19.

The V call is TRBV9, the J call TRBJ2-3; 9 nucleotides align to TRBD2. Trimming cost V 0 bases and J 7 bases; bases outside gene matches: 6. The CDR3 runs to 15 residues. The germline V gene has CDR1 SGDLS and CDR2 YYNGEE. The CDR3 nucleotides read TGTGCCAGCAGCGTAGCGGCGGGGGGGCCGAATACGCAGTATTTT. This sequence encodes CASSVAAGGPNTQYF.

The sample holds one count of this clone. The gene calls are TRBV7-6 and TRBJ2-4; TRBD1 matches at 7 bases. V lost 0 bases, J lost 0 bases, and 5 bases stayed unmatched. The CDR3 runs to 17 residues. Germline V CDR1 and CDR2: SGHVS, FNYEAQ. Here the CDR3 reads CASSLALQGLAKNIQYF. The CDR3 nucleotides read TGTGCCAGCAGCTTAGCCCTACAGGGGTTAGCCAAAAACATTCAGTACTTC.

This clone was counted once. This chain connects TRBV3-1 (or the pseudogene TRBV3-2) to TRBJ2-7; the match to TRBD1 covers 7 bases. The CDR3 length is 14 residues. The germline V gene has CDR1 LGHDT and CDR2 YNNKEL (reference sequence). With 4 bases clipped from V and 0 bases from J, the junction kept 3 bases outside the gene matches. CDR3 amino acids: CASSRGQNSYEQYF. The CDR3 region has the DNA TGTGCCAGCAGCCGGGGACAGAACTCCTACGAGCAGTACTTC.

This sequence joins TRBV4-2 and TRBJ2-2, with D perhaps TRBD2 (6 bases). The CDR3 is 16 residues long. Trimming removed 1 base at V and 3 bases at J, with 12 bases between. Germline assignment: CDR1 LGHNA and CDR2 YNFKEQ. The CDR3 reads CASSQVGGWDTGELFF. In DNA, the CDR3 is TGTGCCAGCAGCCAAGTTGGGGGGTGGGACACCGGGGAGCTGTTTTTT.

V is TRBV2 and J is TRBJ2-5, with 15 positions matching TRBD2. The CDR3 covers 16 residues. V was clipped by 5 bases and J by 7 bases; unmatched bases: 8. CDR1 and CDR2 (germline): SNHLY, FYNNEI. The CDR3 spells CASSLGLAGGSATQYF. CDR3 sequence (DNA): TGTGCCAGCAGTTTGGGACTAGCGGGGGGCTCTGCGACCCAGTACTTC.

The chain couples TRBV5-1 to TRBJ1-3; 7 positions match TRBD1. Germline-derived CDR1 and CDR2 are SGHRS and YFSETQ. The CDR3 extends over 15 amino acids. The J segment lost 3 bases and the V segment lost 4 bases, leaving 7 bases of the junction unmatched. CDR3 in amino acids: CASSPTGNSGNTIYF. The CDR3 DNA is TGCGCCAGCAGCCCGACAGGGAATAGTGGAAACACCATATATTTT.

The V gene is TRBV30, the J gene TRBJ1-4; D uncertain. Per germline, CDR1 GTSNPN and CDR2 SVGIG (reference sequence). This CDR3 has 14 residues. The V end was cut by 0 bases, the J end by 7 bases, with 12 bases between. The CDR3, as DNA: TGTGCCTGGAGTGTACTGACTACCGGTGAAAAACTGTTTTTT. Its protein product is CAWSVLTTGEKLFF.

The CDR3 DNA sequence: TGTGCCAGCAGCCCTCAGGGGCCGGAGACCCAGTACTTC. Translated: CASSPQGPETQYF. This sequence joins TRBV7-2 and TRBJ2-5; tentatively, D is TRBD1 (6 bases). The V end lost 5 bases, the J end lost 5 bases, and 12 bases lay between the germline ends. Per the germline V gene, CDR1 is SGHTA and CDR2 is FQGNSA. The CDR3 sequence is 13 residues long.

V usage is TRBV30 and J usage is TRBJ1-1; 10 bases match TRBD1. Trimming removed 3 bases from V and 1 base from J; junction bases left unmatched: 8. CDR1 and CDR2 from the germline V gene are GTSNPN and SVGIG (reference sequence). CDR3 length equals 16 residues. The DNA for the CDR3 is TGTGCCTGGAGCCCCGGGACAGGGGATTGGAACACTGAAGCTTTCTTT. Translating it yields CAWSPGTGDWNTEAFF.

The chain uses TRBV15 and TRBJ1-5; D perhaps matches TRBD1 (5 bases). The CDR3 is 14 residues long. Deletions cut 1 base from V and 4 bases from J, with 8 bases between. The germline V gene encodes CDR1 LNHNV and CDR2 YYDKDF (reference sequence). CDR3 coding DNA: TGTGCCACCAGCAGAGGGGGCAGTAATCAGCCCCAGCATTTT. Its protein is CATSRGGSNQPQHF.

The chain recombines TRBV13 with TRBJ1-1; TRBD1 matches at 8 bases. This CDR3 spans 16 amino acids. Germline CDR1 is PRHDT and CDR2 is FYEKMQ (reference sequence). Losses at the gene ends were 0 bases for V and 0 bases for J; bases not matched to a gene: 3. The CDR3 loop is CASSLGAGGLNTEAFF. In DNA form, the CDR3 reads TGTGCCAGCAGCTTAGGGGCAGGGGGCCTGAACACTGAAGCTTTCTTT.

The J gene is TRBJ2-7, the V gene TRBV10-3, with TRBD2 matching over 12 bases. CDR1 ENHRY and CDR2 SYGVKD come from the germline V gene. Trimming removed 6 bases from V and 3 bases from J; junction bases left unmatched: 9. The CDR3 runs to 16 residues. The DNA of the CDR3 is TGTGCCATCAGGCCTAGCGGGGGGGGATCTTACTACGAGCAGTACTTC. It specifies CAIRPSGGGSYYEQYF.

The chain recombines TRBV9 with TRBJ2-7; D not resolved. This CDR3 is 13 amino acids long. The V and J ends lost 3 bases and 3 bases respectively, with 10 bases between them. Germline V gene sequence: CDR1 SGDLS, CDR2 YYNGEE. The CDR3 bases are TGTGCCAGCAGCGCCCATTCGGGCTACGAGCAGTACTTC. Residues: CASSAHSGYEQYF. Looking up the rest from reference TRBV9 and TRBJ2-7 gives the full variable domain: DSGVTQTPKHLITATGQRVTLRCSPRSGDLSVYWYQQSLDQGLQFLIQYYNGEERAKGNILERFSAQQFPDLHSELNLSSLELGDSALYFCASSAHSGYEQYFGPGTRLTVT.

This clone was detected only a few times. The chain uses TRBV7-8 and TRBJ2-7; 9 bases match TRBD2. CDR3 length: 15 residues. From germline, CDR1 is SGHVS and CDR2 FQNEAQ. V trimming: 4 bases; J trimming: 2 bases; junction bases outside the gene matches: 6. CDR3 coding DNA: TGTGCCAGCAGCTCCGAGCGGGGGGCCACCTACGAGCAGTACTTC. It yields the protein CASSSERGATYEQYF.

The chain joins TRBV5-1 to TRBJ2-6; tentative D call: TRBD2 (7 bases). Trimming took off 1 base at V and 2 bases at J, with 16 bases between the two ends. The CDR3 covers 18 residues. Germline lookup yields CDR1 SGHRS and CDR2 YFSETQ. CDR3 coding DNA: TGCGCCAGCAGCTTGCGGCAGGGCGGGGGCCCTGGGGCCAACGTCCTGACTTTC. Amino acid sequence: CASSLRQGGGPGANVLTF. Together with reference TRBV5-1 and TRBJ2-6, the CDR3 gives the full variable domain: KAGVTQTPRYLIKTRGQQVTLSCSPISGHRSVSWYQQTPGQGLQFLFEYFSETQRNKGNFPGRFSGRQFSNSRSEMNVSTLELGDSALYLCASSLRQGGGPGANVLTFGAGSRLTVL.

The chain recombines TRBV13 with TRBJ1-2; D is undetermined. Germline V gene data show CDR1 as PRHDT and CDR2 as FYEKMQ (reference sequence). The CDR3 covers 14 residues. V lost 0 bases and J 4 bases, leaving 9 bases between the germline ends. This chain's CDR3 is CASSLGFDIYGYTF. CDR3 bases: TGTGCCAGCAGCTTAGGCTTCGACATCTATGGCTACACCTTC.

This clone was detected only once. The chain carries TRBV4-3 and TRBJ1-1; TRBD1 aligns across 9 bases. After removal of 2 bases from V and 4 bases from J, the junction contained 5 bases not matched to a gene. Germline V gene sequence: CDR1 LGHNA, CDR2 YSLEER. The CDR3 is made up of 15 amino acids. The CDR3 coding sequence is TGCGCCAGCAGCCAATTACAGGGGGCAGGCACTGAAGCTTTCTTT. It codes for CASSQLQGAGTEAFF.

This clone was seen repeatedly, ten times or more. This chain joins TRBV10-3 and TRBJ2-7, with 7 nucleotides matching TRBD2. The CDR3 length is 14 residues. The trim removed 6 bases at V and 2 bases at J, leaving 7 bases unmatched. Germline loops: CDR1 ENHRY, CDR2 SYGVKD. The CDR3 DNA sequence: TGTGCCATCAGCCCAGGGAGGGGTACCTACGAGCAGTACTTC. The encoded protein is CAISPGRGTYEQYF.

Of note for this clone: Different DNA sequences within this sample yield the same CDR3. The chain links TRBV30 to TRBJ2-7; D ambiguous. The germline gives CDR1 GTSNPN, CDR2 SVGIG (reference sequence). Trimming removed 1 base from V and 3 bases from J, with 4 bases in between. The CDR3 extends over 11 amino acids. DNA of the CDR3: TGTGCCTGGAGTGCCAGCTACGAGCAGTACTTC. Protein sequence: CAWSASYEQYF.

This chain joins TRBV6-6 and TRBJ2-5; 10 bases map to TRBD2. J gave up 3 bases and V 7 bases, and 8 bases lay outside the gene matches. The CDR3 sequence is 15 residues long. Germline V CDR1 and CDR2: MNHNY, SVGAGI (reference sequence). The CDR3 loop is CASKPSGGAEETQYF. CDR3 sequence (DNA): TGTGCCAGCAAGCCTAGCGGGGGAGCGGAAGAGACCCAGTACTTC.

The gene calls are TRBV7-6 and TRBJ1-2; the D gene is possibly TRBD1 (6 bases). V was shortened by 0 bases and J by 8 bases, with 13 bases between the two germline ends. CDR1 and CDR2 (germline): SGHVS, FNYEAQ. The CDR3 runs 14 residues. CDR3 protein: CASSLATGGGGYTF. The DNA of the CDR3 is TGTGCCAGCAGCTTAGCGACAGGAGGAGGAGGCTACACCTTC.

The chain is built from TRBV6-5 and TRBJ1-1, with D possibly being TRBD1 (6 bases). The CDR3 length is 13 residues. Germline-derived CDR1 and CDR2 are MNHEY and SVGAGI. V was clipped by 5 bases and J by 6 bases, with 13 bases between them. The CDR3 spells CASSPQGLAEAFF. The CDR3 DNA reads as TGTGCCAGCAGTCCACAGGGTTTGGCTGAAGCTTTCTTT.

The chain joins TRBV29-1 to TRBJ1-4, with a weak D call TRBD1 (5 bases). V gave up 4 bases and J gave up 8 bases, with 14 bases separating them. The length of the CDR3 is 13 residues. Germline V gives CDR1 SQVTM, CDR2 ANQGSEA. The CDR3 reads CSVGVGAGEKLFF. The CDR3 coding sequence is TGCAGCGTTGGTGTTGGGGCTGGGGAAAAACTGTTTTTT.

This chain connects TRBV29-1 to TRBJ1-1, with D possibly being TRBD1 (6 bases). Trimming removed 3 bases from V and 0 bases from J, with 8 bases in between. Germline CDR1 is SQVTM and CDR2 is ANQGSEA. The CDR3 runs 13 residues. Here the CDR3 reads CSVDRGMNTEAFF. In DNA, the CDR3 is TGCAGCGTTGACAGGGGCATGAACACTGAAGCTTTCTTT.

The chain carries TRBV15 and TRBJ1-5, with D possibly matching TRBD1 (5 bases). Germline V gives CDR1 LNHNV, CDR2 YYDKDF (reference sequence). The length of the CDR3 is 15 residues. V lost 3 bases to trimming and J lost 3 bases, with 12 bases between them. The CDR3 is CATSRGGANNQPQHF. CDR3 coding DNA: TGTGCCACCAGCAGGGGTGGGGCAAACAATCAGCCCCAGCATTTT.

This chain uses TRBV19 with TRBJ1-2; D remains ambiguous. V was trimmed by 5 bases and J by 4 bases, leaving 14 bases between them. Germline CDR1 is LNHDA and CDR2 is SQIVND (reference sequence). CDR3 length: 14 residues. The chain's CDR3 is CASSLRTEGYGYTF. CDR3 nucleotide sequence: TGTGCCAGTAGTCTCCGGACGGAGGGCTATGGCTACACCTTC.

This rearrangement joins TRBV12-3 or TRBV12-4 to TRBJ1-1, with 7 positions matching TRBD1. V was pared by 6 bases and J by 7 bases, with 5 bases of the junction left unmatched. The CDR3 sequence is 12 residues long. The CDR3 sequence: CASSSTGFEAFF. CDR3 in DNA: TGTGCCAGCAGCTCGACAGGGTTTGAAGCTTTCTTT.

This chain uses TRBV6-1 with TRBJ1-2; TRBD1 is a possible D gene (6 bases). V gave up 2 bases and J gave up 8 bases, with 18 bases separating them. CDR1 is MNHNS, CDR2 SASEGT, per germline. The CDR3 extends over 15 amino acids. The DNA for the CDR3 is TGTGCCAGCAGTGAAAGGGCCCCCACAGGGCGAGGCTACACCTTC. Amino acids: CASSERAPTGRGYTF.

The rearrangement links TRBV29-1 to TRBJ1-4; D perhaps matches TRBD1 (5 bases). This CDR3 has 10 residues. The germline gives CDR1 SQVTM, CDR2 ANQGSEA. Trimming stripped 7 bases from V and 7 bases from J, with 7 bases between. CDR3 coding DNA: TGCAGCGCGAGGGGTGAAAAACTGTTTTTT. This sequence encodes CSARGEKLFF.

The CDR3 reads CASSFRQGTYEQYF. CDR3 bases: TGCGCCAGCAGCTTCCGACAGGGAACGTACGAGCAGTACTTC. The chain recombines TRBV5-1 with TRBJ2-7; 7 bases line up with TRBD1. Germline-derived CDR1 and CDR2 are SGHRS and YFSETQ. V lost 2 bases to trimming and J lost 4 bases; unmatched junction nucleotides: 6. CDR3 length: 14 residues. Looking up the rest from reference TRBV5-1 and TRBJ2-7 gives the full variable domain: KAGVTQTPRYLIKTRGQQVTLSCSPISGHRSVSWYQQTPGQGLQFLFEYFSETQRNKGNFPGRFSGRQFSNSRSEMNVSTLELGDSALYLCASSFRQGTYEQYFGPGTRLTVT.

The chain links TRBV10-3 to TRBJ1-2; no firm D call. Germline lookup yields CDR1 ENHRY and CDR2 SYGVKD. V was clipped by 3 bases and J by 6 bases, with 11 bases between them. There are 13 residues in the CDR3. For the CDR3, the DNA is TGTGCCATCAGTGAATCACAGCGGGATGGCTACACCTTC. Translating gives CAISESQRDGYTF.

This clone was seen just once. The V and J genes are TRBV7-9 and TRBJ2-1; D gene uncertain. The CDR3 runs 15 residues. Trimming cost V 1 base and J 7 bases, with 14 bases left between them. Germline V lookup: CDR1 SEHNR, CDR2 FQNEAQ (reference sequence). The CDR3 region is CASSLERPETNEQFF. The CDR3 DNA follows: TGTGCCAGCAGCTTAGAGAGGCCGGAGACTAATGAGCAGTTCTTC.